This passage covers 17 T cell receptor beta chains from one sample sequenced in a study of blood T cell repertoires in COVID-19. Assay used: immunoSEQ multiplex PCR; TCRdb lists only in-frame clones, some missing. The data show around 310,000 clones, with 75% to 95% seen just once and approximately 7.5% held by the top ten. The sequencing input was peripheral blood. The receptors derive from a woman aged 25 to 45 with COVID-19, enrolled during active disease.

This chain joins TRBV7-8 and TRBJ2-7; 9 bases agree with TRBD1. CDR1 and CDR2 from the germline V gene are SGHVS and FQNEAQ. This CDR3 spans 13 amino acids. Losses at the gene ends were 3 bases for V and 5 bases for J; bases not matched to a gene: 2. CDR3 residues: CASSFRDRDEQYF. In DNA form, the CDR3 reads TGTGCCAGCAGCTTCCGGGACAGGGACGAGCAGTACTTC.

This clone has only a few counts. The gene calls are TRBV6-1 and TRBJ1-2; no reliable D call. The V end lost 1 base, the J end lost 5 bases, and 11 bases lay between the germline ends. CDR1 is MNHNS, CDR2 SASEGT, per germline. CDR3 length: 14 amino acids. CDR3 sequence: CASSEGRLWYGYTF. The CDR3 DNA sequence: TGTGCCAGCAGTGAAGGCAGGTTATGGTATGGCTACACCTTC.

This sequence joins TRBV4-1 and TRBJ2-5, with 9 bases that match TRBD2. The V gene's germline CDR1 is MGHRA and CDR2 YSYEKL. V lost 0 bases, J lost 7 bases, and 24 bases stayed unmatched. This CDR3 contains 21 residues. The CDR3 spells CASSQDPTAGLTSGSKGTQYF. The CDR3, as DNA: TGCGCCAGCAGCCAAGACCCGACCGCTGGGCTGACTAGCGGCTCGAAGGGGACCCAGTACTTC.

This chain joins TRBV24-1 and TRBJ2-1, with 8 bases aligning to TRBD1. After removal of 1 base from V and 4 bases from J, the junction contained 8 bases not matched to a gene. CDR1 is KGHDR and CDR2 is SFDVKD in the germline V gene. This CDR3 is 17 amino acids long. The CDR3: CATSDFDRGGTYNEQFF. As DNA, the CDR3 is TGTGCCACCAGTGATTTCGACAGGGGTGGGACATACAATGAGCAGTTCTTC.

The V call is TRBV5-1, the J call TRBJ2-1, with 7 bases aligning to TRBD2. The CDR3 has 16 residues. The J segment lost 6 bases and the V segment lost 4 bases, leaving 13 bases of the junction unmatched. Germline loops: CDR1 SGHRS, CDR2 YFSETQ. CDR3 in DNA: TGCGCCAGCAGCCCCTCAATAGCGGGCGGGGGCAATGAGCAGTTCTTC. As protein: CASSPSIAGGGNEQFF. Based on the CDR3 plus reference TRBV5-1 and TRBJ2-1, the full variable domain is KAGVTQTPRYLIKTRGQQVTLSCSPISGHRSVSWYQQTPGQGLQFLFEYFSETQRNKGNFPGRFSGRQFSNSRSEMNVSTLELGDSALYLCASSPSIAGGGNEQFFGPGTRLTVL.

The gene calls are TRBV14 and TRBJ2-2; TRBD1 matches 8 bases. The trim removed 8 bases at V and 4 bases at J, leaving 3 bases unmatched. The germline CDR1 and CDR2 sequences are SGHDN and FVKESK. The length of the CDR3 is 13 residues. CDR3 protein: CASRGTGTGELFF. CDR3 sequence (DNA): TGTGCCAGCCGAGGGACAGGCACCGGGGAGCTGTTTTTT.

The chain combines TRBV7-9 with TRBJ1-6; a possible D gene is TRBD1 (6 bases). Trimming pared 3 bases from V and 10 bases from J, leaving 13 bases between. Germline V lookup: CDR1 SEHNR, CDR2 FQNEAQ (reference sequence). The CDR3 consists of 14 residues. DNA of the CDR3: TGTGCCAGCAGCTTTTTCCAGGGGAACTCACCCCTCCACTTT. This translates into CASSFFQGNSPLHF.

The V call is TRBV27, the J call TRBJ2-6; D gene ambiguous. The CDR3 spans 14 residues. Germline values: CDR1 MNHEY, CDR2 SMNVEV (reference sequence). V shed 6 bases and J shed 3 bases, with 9 bases lying between them. In DNA, the CDR3 is TGTGCCAGCAGATCGGTTGGTGGGGCCAACGTCCTGACTTTC. It specifies CASRSVGGANVLTF.

V is TRBV24-1 and J is TRBJ1-5; 11 positions agree with TRBD1. This CDR3 comprises 17 residues. Germline CDR1 reads KGHDR; CDR2 reads SFDVKD. J lost 6 bases, V lost 0 bases, and 6 bases had no gene match. DNA of the CDR3: TGTGCCACCAGTGATTTGTCCGGGACAGGGGGAGGTCAGCCCCAGCATTTT. Amino acid sequence: CATSDLSGTGGGQPQHF.

V usage is TRBV29-1 and J usage is TRBJ1-2, with TRBD1 matching 10 bases. This CDR3 has 14 amino acids. Germline trimming cut 4 bases from V and 7 bases from J; bases unmatched to any gene: 9. The V gene's germline CDR1 is SQVTM and CDR2 ANQGSEA. CDR3 loop: CSVGGDRGLSGYTF. The CDR3 bases are TGCAGCGTTGGGGGGGACAGGGGATTAAGTGGCTACACCTTC.

In this sample, this clone turned up a few times. The chain has TRBV7-2 and TRBJ2-1; a weak D match, TRBD1 (5 bases). The CDR3 contains 13 residues. Germline V gene sequence: CDR1 SGHTA, CDR2 FQGNSA. Trimming left V 3 bases short and J 4 bases short, with 7 bases between. The chain's CDR3 is CASSFGAYNEQFF. CDR3 DNA: TGTGCCAGCAGCTTTGGGGCGTACAATGAGCAGTTCTTC.

The rearrangement links TRBV27 to TRBJ2-7; 8 positions agree with TRBD2. With 8 bases clipped from V and 6 bases from J, the junction kept 15 bases outside the gene matches. Germline assignment: CDR1 MNHEY and CDR2 SMNVEV (reference sequence). There are 15 residues in the CDR3. In DNA form, the CDR3 reads TGTGCCAGCGGTTATCGGCGGGAGGCCCCAACCGAGCAGTACTTC. As protein: CASGYRREAPTEQYF.

The rearrangement links TRBV2 to TRBJ2-7; 9 bases agree with TRBD1. This CDR3 region has 14 residues. Germline values: CDR1 SNHLY, CDR2 FYNNEI. V shed 7 bases and J 3 bases; nucleotides not matched to a gene: 7. CDR3 nucleotide sequence: TGTGCCAGCATCGAACAGACAGGGGGCTACGAGCAGTACTTC. Protein sequence: CASIEQTGGYEQYF.

The rearrangement links TRBV28 to TRBJ1-1, with D possibly TRBD1 on 5 matching bases. This CDR3 contains 15 residues. The germline CDR1 and CDR2 sequences are MDHEN and SYDVKM. V lost 5 bases and J lost 1, with 14 bases in between. The CDR3 DNA sequence: TGTGCCAGCAGTCCACCGGGACTCCGGAACACTGAAGCTTTCTTT. It specifies CASSPPGLRNTEAFF.

V gene TRBV30 combines with J gene TRBJ1-2, with D maybe TRBD1 (5 bases). CDR3 length equals 11 residues. The germline gives CDR1 GTSNPN, CDR2 SVGIG (reference sequence). Deletions cut 4 bases from V and 12 bases from J, with 15 bases between. Here the CDR3 reads CAWTISRGHTF. In DNA, the CDR3 is TGTGCCTGGACAATTTCTAGGGGCCACACCTTC.

This clone was counted a few times. J is TRBJ1-3 and V is TRBV5-4, with TRBD1 as a possible D gene (5 bases). The CDR3 sequence is 16 residues long. Looked up from germline, CDR1 is SGHNT and CDR2 is YYREEE (reference sequence). Trimming cost V 3 bases and J 4 bases, with 17 bases left between them. This CDR3 reads CASSYKGGVSGNTIYF. Written as DNA, the CDR3 is TGTGCCAGCAGCTATAAGGGAGGGGTGTCAGGAAACACCATATATTTT.

The chain couples TRBV5-1 to TRBJ2-7; TRBD1 aligns across 9 bases. Germline CDR1 SGHRS, CDR2 YFSETQ. With V trimmed by 6 bases and J by 5 bases, 6 bases remained unmatched. The CDR3 spans 13 residues. The CDR3 nucleotides are TGCGCCAGCAAGGGACAGGGACAGCACGAGCAGTACTTC. It encodes CASKGQGQHEQYF.